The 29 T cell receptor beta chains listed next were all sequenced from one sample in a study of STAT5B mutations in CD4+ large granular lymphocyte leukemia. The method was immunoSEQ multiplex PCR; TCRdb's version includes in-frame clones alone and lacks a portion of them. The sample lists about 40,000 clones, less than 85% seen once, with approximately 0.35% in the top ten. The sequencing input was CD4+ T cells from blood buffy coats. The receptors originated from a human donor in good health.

The DNA for the CDR3 is TGTGCCAGCAGTCTCCTTCCCCGGGACACTGATCAGCCCCAGCATTTT. Translation gives CASSLLPRDTDQPQHF. V usage is TRBV2 and J usage is TRBJ1-5; D might be TRBD1 (6 bases). Deletions cut 5 bases from V and 5 bases from J, with 19 bases between. Germline V CDR1 and CDR2: SNHLY, FYNNEI. The CDR3 is 16 amino acids.

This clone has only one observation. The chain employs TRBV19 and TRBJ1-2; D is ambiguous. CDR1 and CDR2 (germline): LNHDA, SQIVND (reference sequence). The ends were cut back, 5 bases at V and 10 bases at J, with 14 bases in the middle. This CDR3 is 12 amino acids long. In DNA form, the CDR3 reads TGTGCCAGTAGTGCGCGGACGGATACCTACACCTTC. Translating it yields CASSARTDTYTF.

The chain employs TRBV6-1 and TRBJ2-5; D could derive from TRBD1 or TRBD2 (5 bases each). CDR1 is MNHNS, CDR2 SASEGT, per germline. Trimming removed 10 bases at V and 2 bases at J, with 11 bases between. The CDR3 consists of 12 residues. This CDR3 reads CATGTDQETQYF. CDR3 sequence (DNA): TGTGCCACCGGGACGGATCAAGAGACCCAGTACTTC.

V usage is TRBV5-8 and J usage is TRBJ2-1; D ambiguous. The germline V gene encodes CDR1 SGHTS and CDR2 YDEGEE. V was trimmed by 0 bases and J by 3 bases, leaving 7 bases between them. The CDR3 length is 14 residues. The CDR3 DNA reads TGTGCCAGCAGCTTGGGTCAAAACTACAATGAGCAGTTCTTC. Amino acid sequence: CASSLGQNYNEQFF.

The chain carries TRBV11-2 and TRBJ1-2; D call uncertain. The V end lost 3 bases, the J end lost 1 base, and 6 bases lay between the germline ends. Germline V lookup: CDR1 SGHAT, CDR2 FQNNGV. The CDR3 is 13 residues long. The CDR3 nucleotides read TGTGCCAGCAGCTTGAGAGATAACTATGGCTACACCTTC. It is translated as CASSLRDNYGYTF.

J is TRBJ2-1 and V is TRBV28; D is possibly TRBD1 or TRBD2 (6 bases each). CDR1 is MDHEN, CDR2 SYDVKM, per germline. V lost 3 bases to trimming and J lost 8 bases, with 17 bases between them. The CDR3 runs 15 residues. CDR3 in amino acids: CASSFDLKGGHEQFF. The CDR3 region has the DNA TGTGCCAGCAGTTTCGACCTGAAGGGGGGCCATGAGCAGTTCTTC.

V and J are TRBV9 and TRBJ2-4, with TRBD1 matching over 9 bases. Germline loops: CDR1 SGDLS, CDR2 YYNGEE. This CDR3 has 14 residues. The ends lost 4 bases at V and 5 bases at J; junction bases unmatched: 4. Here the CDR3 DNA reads TGTGCCAGCAGCCCCCGGACAGGGGAAAACATTCAGTACTTC. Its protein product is CASSPRTGENIQYF.

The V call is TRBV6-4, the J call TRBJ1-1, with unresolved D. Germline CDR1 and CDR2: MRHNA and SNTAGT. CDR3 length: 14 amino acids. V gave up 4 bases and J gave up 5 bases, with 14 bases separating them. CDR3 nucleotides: TGTGCCAGCAGTGTAGGCGCCGGTGGGACTGAAGCTTTCTTT. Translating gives CASSVGAGGTEAFF.

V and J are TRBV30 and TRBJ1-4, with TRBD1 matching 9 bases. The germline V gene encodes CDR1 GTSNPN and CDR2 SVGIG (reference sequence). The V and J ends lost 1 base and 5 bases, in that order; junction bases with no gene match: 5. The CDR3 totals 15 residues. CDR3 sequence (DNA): TGTGCCTGGAGTGCTGCCGGACAGGGGAATGAAAAACTGTTTTTT. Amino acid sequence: CAWSAAGQGNEKLFF.

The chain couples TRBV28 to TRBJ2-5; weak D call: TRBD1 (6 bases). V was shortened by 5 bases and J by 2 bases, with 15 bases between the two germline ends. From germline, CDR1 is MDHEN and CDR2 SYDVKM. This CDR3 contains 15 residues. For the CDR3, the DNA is TGTGCCAGCAGTCCTTGGACAGCCGCACAAGAGACCCAGTACTTC. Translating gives CASSPWTAAQETQYF.

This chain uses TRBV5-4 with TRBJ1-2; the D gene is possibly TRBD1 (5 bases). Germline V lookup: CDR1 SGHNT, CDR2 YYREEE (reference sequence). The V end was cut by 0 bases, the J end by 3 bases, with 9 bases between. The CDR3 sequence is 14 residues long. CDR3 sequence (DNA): TGTGCCAGCAGCTTGGGGGGGAACGACTATGGCTACACCTTC. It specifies CASSLGGNDYGYTF.

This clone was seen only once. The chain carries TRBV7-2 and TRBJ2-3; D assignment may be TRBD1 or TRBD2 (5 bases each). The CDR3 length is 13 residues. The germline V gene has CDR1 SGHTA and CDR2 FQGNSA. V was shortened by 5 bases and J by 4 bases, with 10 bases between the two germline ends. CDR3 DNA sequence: TGTGCCAGCAGCGGTAGGGGAGCAGATACGCAGTATTTT. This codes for CASSGRGADTQYF.

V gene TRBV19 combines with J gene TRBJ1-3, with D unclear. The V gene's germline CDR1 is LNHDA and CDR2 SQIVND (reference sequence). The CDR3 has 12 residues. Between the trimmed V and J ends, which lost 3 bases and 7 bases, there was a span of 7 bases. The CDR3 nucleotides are TGTGCCAGTAGTATCCGCGAGAACACCATATATTTT. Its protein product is CASSIRENTIYF.

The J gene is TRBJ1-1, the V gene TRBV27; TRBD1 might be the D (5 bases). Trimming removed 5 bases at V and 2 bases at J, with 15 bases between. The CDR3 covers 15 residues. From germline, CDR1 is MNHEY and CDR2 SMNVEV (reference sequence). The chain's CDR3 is CASSPWSTANTEAFF. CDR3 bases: TGTGCCAGCAGTCCTTGGTCGACAGCTAACACTGAAGCTTTCTTT.

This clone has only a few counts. This CDR3 is CASSLSTGVAEAFF. The CDR3 DNA sequence: TGCGCCAGCAGCCTCTCGACAGGGGTTGCTGAAGCTTTCTTT. The chain combines TRBV4-1 with TRBJ1-1; 8 nucleotides match TRBD1. CDR3 length: 14 amino acids. Germline V CDR1 and CDR2: MGHRA, YSYEKL. The V gene end was trimmed by 4 bases and the J gene end by 6 bases; junction bases not matched to a gene: 7.

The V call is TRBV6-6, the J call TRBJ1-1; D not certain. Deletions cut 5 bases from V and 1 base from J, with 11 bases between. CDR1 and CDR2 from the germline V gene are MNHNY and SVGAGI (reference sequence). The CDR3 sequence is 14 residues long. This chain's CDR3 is CASSPPQENTEAFF. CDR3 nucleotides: TGTGCCAGCAGTCCTCCTCAGGAGAACACTGAAGCTTTCTTT.

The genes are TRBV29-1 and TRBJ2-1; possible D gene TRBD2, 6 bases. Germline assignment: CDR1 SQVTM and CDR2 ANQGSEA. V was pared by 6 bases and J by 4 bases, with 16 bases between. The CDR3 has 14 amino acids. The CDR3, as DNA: TGCAGCGTCCAAACCGGGACTTTATACAATGAGCAGTTCTTC. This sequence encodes CSVQTGTLYNEQFF.

DNA for the CDR3: TGCAGCGCCGGGGGACAGGAAGGCACTGAAGCTTTCTTT. Translating it yields CSAGGQEGTEAFF. The chain uses TRBV29-1 and TRBJ1-1; 8 bases align to TRBD1. CDR3 length: 13 amino acids. In germline, CDR1 is SQVTM, CDR2 ANQGSEA. Trimming removed 7 bases from V and 4 bases from J; junction bases left unmatched: 8.

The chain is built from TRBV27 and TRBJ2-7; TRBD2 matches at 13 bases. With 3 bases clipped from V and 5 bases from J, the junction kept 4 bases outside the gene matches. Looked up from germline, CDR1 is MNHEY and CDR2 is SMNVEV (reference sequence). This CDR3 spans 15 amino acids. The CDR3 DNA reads TGTGCCAGCAGTTTTACACTAGCGGGAGGGAACGAGCAGTACTTC. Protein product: CASSFTLAGGNEQYF.

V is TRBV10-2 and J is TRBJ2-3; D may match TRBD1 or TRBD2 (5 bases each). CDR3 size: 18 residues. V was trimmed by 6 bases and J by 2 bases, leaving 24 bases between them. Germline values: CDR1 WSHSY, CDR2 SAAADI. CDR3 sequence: CASSPRGTRLTSTDTQYF. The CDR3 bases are TGCGCCAGCAGCCCTCGGGGCACTAGGCTAACCTCCACAGATACGCAGTATTTT.

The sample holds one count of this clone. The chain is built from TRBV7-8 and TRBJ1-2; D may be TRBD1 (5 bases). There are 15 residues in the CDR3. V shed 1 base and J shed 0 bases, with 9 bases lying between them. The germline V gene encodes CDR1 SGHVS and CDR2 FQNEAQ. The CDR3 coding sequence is TGTGCCAGCAGCTTAGGACAGCCAGCTAACTATGGCTACACCTTC. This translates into CASSLGQPANYGYTF.

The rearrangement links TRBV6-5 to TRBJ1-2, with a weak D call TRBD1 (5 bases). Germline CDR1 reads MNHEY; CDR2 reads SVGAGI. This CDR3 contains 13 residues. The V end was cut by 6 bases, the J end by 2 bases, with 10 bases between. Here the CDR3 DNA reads TGTGCCAGCAGGATCGACAGCAACTATGGCTACACCTTC. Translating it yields CASRIDSNYGYTF.

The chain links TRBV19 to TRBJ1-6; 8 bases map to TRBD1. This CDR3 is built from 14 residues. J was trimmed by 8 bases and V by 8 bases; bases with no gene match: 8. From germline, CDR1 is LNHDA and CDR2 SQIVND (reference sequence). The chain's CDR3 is CASRPGQVDSPLHF. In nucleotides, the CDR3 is TGTGCCAGTCGCCCGGGACAGGTTGATTCACCCCTCCACTTT.

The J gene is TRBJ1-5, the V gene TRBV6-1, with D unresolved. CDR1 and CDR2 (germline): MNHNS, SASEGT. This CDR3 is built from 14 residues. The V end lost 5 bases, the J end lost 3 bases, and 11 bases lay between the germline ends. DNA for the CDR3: TGTGCCAGCAGTCTTCAGGAGAACAATCAGCCCCAGCATTTT. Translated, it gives CASSLQENNQPQHF.

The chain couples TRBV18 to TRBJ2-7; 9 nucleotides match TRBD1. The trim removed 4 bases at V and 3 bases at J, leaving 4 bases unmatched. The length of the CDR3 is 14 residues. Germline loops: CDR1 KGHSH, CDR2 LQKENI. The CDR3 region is CASSQDRGVYEQYF. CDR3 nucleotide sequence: TGTGCCAGCTCACAAGACAGGGGGGTCTACGAGCAGTACTTC.

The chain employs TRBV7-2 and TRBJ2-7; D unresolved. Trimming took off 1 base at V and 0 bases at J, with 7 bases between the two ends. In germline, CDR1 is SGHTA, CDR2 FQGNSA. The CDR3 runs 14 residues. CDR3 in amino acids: CASSLGHFSYEQYF. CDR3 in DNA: TGTGCCAGCAGCTTAGGACACTTCTCCTACGAGCAGTACTTC.

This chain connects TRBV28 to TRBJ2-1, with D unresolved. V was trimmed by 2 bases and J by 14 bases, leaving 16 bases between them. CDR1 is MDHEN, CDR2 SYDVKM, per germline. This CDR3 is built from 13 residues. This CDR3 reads CASSLVGKLLKFF. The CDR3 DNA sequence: TGTGCCAGCAGTTTAGTGGGGAAACTCCTAAAGTTCTTC.

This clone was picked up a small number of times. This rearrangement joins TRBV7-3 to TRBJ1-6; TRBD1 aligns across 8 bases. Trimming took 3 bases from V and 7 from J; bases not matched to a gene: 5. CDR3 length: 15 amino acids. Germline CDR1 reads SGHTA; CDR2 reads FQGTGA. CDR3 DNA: TGTGCCAGCAGCTTCGACAGGGGAGGGAATTCACCCCTCCACTTT. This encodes CASSFDRGGNSPLHF.

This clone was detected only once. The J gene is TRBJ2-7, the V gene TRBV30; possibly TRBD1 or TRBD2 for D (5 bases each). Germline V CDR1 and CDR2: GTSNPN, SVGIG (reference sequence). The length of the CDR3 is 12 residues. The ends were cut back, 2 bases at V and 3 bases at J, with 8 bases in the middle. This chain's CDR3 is CAWSRDDYEQYF. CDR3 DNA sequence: TGTGCCTGGAGTCGGGACGACTACGAGCAGTACTTC.